This TCR beta chain was sequenced in a study of T cell changes during pregnancy in multiple sclerosis. The CDR3 is 15 amino acids. Trimming shortened V by 6 bases and J by 2 bases, and 14 bases separated the two germline ends. CDR1 is SGHRS, CDR2 YFSETQ, per germline. Only in-frame clones appear in the TCRdb table, and some are missing; sequencing was by immunoSEQ multiplex PCR. The table lists approximately 40,000 clones, around 90% of them singletons. The sample was CD4+ T cells from peripheral blood mononuclear cells, taken in the second trimester of pregnancy. The TCR originated in a female donor with multiple sclerosis, enrolled in a pregnancy study. The rearrangement links TRBV5-1 to TRBJ2-2, with a tentative D call TRBD1 (5 bases). This CDR3 is CASILDRPNTGELFF. CDR3 sequence (DNA): TGCGCCAGCATACTCGACAGACCTAACACCGGGGAGCTGTTTTTT.